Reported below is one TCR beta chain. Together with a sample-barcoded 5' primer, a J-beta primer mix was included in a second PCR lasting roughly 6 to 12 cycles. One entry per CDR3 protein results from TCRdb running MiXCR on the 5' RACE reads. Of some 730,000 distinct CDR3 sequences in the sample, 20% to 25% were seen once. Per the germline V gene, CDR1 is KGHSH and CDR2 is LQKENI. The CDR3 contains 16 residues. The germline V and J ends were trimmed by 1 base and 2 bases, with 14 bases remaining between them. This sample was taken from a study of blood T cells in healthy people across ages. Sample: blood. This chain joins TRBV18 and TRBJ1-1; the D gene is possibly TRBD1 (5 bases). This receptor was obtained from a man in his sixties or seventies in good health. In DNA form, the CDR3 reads TGTGCCAGCTCACCACTGCCAGGGAACGGCAACACTGAAGCTTTCTTT. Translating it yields CASSPLPGNGNTEAFF.